This T cell receptor (beta chain) was found in a study of CD8 T cells in Susac syndrome. This clonotype was counted once. The length of the CDR3 is 15 residues. Trimming left V 4 bases short and J 0 bases short, with 10 bases between. From germline, CDR1 is MNHEY and CDR2 SVGAGI. Both CD4+ and CD8+ T cells were negatively isolated, and TEMRA cells underwent FACS enrichment. After extraction with the RNeasy kit, 0.5 to 1 ug of the RNA was reverse transcribed using random hexamers. The CDR3 of TCR beta was amplified by immunoSEQ multiplex PCR across 54 Vbeta and 13 Jbeta. MiXCR, run by TCRdb on the immunoSEQ multiplex PCR reads, gives a single entry per CDR3 protein. The repertoire has 250,000 to 300,000 distinct CDR3 sequences, 75% to 85% of them found once; the top ten carry 0.21%.

This chain connects TRBV6-5 to TRBJ1-3; D is ambiguous. The sequence derives from a human donor with multiple sclerosis. Sequenced: CD8+ T cells from PBMCs. The CDR3 region is CASSSGRFSGNTIYF. CDR3 nucleotides: TGTGCCAGCAGTTCGGGCCGTTTCTCTGGAAACACCATATATTTT.